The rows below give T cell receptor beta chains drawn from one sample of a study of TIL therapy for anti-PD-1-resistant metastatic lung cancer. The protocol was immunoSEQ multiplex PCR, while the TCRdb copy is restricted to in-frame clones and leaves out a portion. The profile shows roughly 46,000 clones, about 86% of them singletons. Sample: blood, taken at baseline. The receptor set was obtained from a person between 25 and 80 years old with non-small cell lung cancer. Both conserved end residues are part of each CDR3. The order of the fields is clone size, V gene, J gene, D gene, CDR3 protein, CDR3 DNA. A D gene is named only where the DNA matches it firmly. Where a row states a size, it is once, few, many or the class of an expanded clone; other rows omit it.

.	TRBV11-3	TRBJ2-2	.	CASSLDQGVTGELFF	TGTGCCAGCAGCTTAGACCAGGGTGTAACCGGGGAGCTGTTTTTT
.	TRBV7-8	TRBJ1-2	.	CASSLVVAGEGGYTF	TGTGCCAGCAGCTTAGTTGTGGCAGGGGAAGGTGGCTACACCTTC
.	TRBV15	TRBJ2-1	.	CATSREGDEQFF	TGTGCCACCAGCAGAGAGGGGGATGAGCAGTTCTTC
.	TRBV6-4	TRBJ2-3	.	CASSDSTGADTQYF	TGTGCCAGCAGTGACTCGACGGGGGCAGATACGCAGTATTTT
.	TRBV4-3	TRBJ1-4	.	CASSQGGATNEKLFF	TGCGCCAGCAGCCAAGGAGGAGCAACTAATGAAAAACTGTTTTTT
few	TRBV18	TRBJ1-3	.	CASSQGVGNTIYF	TGTGCCAGCTCTCAAGGGGTCGGAAACACCATATATTTT
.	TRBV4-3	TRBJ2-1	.	CASSQDWTGSSYNEQFF	TGCGCCAGCAGCCAAGATTGGACGGGGAGCTCCTACAATGAGCAGTTCTTC
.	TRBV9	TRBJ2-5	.	CASSVNIPGAGETQYF	TGTGCCAGCAGCGTAAACATCCCGGGGGCGGGGGAGACCCAGTACTTC
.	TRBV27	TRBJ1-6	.	CASSFSIQGGNSPLHF	TGTGCCAGCAGTTTTTCAATCCAGGGCGGGAATTCACCCCTCCACTTT
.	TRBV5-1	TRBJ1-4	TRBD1	CASSPGTGFEKLFF	TGCGCCAGCAGCCCTGGGACAGGGTTTGAAAAACTGTTTTTT
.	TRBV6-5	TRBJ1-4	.	CASLDSLSVNEKLFF	TGTGCCAGCTTGGACAGTCTTTCCGTAAATGAAAAACTGTTTTTT
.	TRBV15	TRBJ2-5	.	CATSRDAGGAETQYF	TGTGCCACCAGCAGAGATGCCGGGGGCGCAGAGACCCAGTACTTC
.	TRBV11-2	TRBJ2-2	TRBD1	CASSPRQGTYTGELFF	TGTGCCAGCAGCCCCAGACAGGGTACCTACACCGGGGAGCTGTTTTTT
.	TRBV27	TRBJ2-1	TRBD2	CASSLPSGNSYNEQFF	TGTGCCAGCAGTTTGCCTAGCGGCAACTCCTACAATGAGCAGTTCTTC
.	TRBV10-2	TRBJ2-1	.	CASSELDPSYNEQFF	TGCGCCAGCAGTGAGTTGGACCCTTCCTACAATGAGCAGTTCTTC
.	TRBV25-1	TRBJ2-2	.	CASSDGWRGAGELFF	TGTGCCAGCAGTGACGGGTGGAGGGGGGCCGGGGAGCTGTTTTTT
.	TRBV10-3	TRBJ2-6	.	CAISEFNSGANVLTF	TGTGCCATCAGTGAGTTTAACTCTGGGGCCAACGTCCTGACTTTC
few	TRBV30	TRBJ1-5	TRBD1	CAWGQDSNQPQHF	TGTGCCTGGGGACAGGATAGCAATCAGCCCCAGCATTTT
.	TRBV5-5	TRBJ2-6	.	CASSLATSGANVLTF	TGTGCCAGCAGCTTAGCAACGTCTGGGGCCAACGTCCTGACTTTC